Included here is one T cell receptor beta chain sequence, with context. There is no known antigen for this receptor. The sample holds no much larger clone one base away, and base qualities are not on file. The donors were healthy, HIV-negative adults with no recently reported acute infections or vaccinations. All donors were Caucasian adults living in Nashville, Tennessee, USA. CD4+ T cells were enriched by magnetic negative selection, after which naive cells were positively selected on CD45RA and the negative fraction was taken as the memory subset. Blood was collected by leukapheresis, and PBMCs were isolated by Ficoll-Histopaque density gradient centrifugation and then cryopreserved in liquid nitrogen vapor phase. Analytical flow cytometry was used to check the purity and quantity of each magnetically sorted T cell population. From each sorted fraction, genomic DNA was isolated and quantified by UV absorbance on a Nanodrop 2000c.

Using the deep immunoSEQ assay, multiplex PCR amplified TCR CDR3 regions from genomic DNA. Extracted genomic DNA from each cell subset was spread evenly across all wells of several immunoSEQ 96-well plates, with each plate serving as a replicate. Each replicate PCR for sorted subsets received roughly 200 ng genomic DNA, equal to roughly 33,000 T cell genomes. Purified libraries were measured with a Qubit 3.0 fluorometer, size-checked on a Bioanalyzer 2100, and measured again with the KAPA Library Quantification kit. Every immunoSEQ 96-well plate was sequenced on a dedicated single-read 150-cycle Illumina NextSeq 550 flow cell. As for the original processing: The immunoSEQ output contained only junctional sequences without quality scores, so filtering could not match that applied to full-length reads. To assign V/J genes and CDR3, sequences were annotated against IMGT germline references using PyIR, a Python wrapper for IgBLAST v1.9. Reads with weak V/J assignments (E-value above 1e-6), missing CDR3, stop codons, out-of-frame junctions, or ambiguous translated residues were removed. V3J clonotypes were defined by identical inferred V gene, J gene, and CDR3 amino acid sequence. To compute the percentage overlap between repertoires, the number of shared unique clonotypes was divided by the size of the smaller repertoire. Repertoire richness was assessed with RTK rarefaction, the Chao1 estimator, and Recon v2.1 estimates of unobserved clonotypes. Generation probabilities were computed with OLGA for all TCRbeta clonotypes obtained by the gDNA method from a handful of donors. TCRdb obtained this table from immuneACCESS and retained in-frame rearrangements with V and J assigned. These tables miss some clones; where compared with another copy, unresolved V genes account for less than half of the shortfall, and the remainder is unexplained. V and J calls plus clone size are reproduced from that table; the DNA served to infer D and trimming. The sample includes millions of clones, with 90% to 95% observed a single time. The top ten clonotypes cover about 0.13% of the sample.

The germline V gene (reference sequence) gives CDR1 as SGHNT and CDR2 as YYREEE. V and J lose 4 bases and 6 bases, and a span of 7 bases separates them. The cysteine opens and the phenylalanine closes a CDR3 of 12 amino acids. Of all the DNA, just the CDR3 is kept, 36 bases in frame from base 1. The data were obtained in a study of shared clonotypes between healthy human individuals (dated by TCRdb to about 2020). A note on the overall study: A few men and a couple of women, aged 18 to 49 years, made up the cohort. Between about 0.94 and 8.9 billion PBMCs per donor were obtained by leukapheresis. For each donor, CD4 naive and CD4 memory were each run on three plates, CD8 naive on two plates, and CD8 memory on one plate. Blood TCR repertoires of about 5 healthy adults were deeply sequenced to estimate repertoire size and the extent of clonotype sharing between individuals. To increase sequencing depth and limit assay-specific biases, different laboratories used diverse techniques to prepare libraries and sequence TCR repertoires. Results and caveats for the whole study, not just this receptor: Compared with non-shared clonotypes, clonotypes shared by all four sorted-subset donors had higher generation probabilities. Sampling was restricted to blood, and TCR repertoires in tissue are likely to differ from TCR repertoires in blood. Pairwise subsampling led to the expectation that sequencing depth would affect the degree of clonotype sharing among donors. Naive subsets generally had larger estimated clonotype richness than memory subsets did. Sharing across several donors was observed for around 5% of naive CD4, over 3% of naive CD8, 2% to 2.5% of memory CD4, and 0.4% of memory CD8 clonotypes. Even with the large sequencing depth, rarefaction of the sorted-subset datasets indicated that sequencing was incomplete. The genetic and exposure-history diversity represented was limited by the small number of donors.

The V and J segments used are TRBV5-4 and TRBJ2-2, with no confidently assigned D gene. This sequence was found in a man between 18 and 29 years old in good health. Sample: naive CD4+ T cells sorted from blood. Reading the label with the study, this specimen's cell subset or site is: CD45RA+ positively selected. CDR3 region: CASSLPSGELFF. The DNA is TGTGCCAGCAGCCTGCCTTCCGGGGAGCTGTTTTTT.